This T cell receptor beta chain came from a study of blood T cell repertoires in COVID-19. Study processing details: From reference gene primer amplification, estimates of nucleated cell counts were derived. Libraries were prepared by immunoSEQ multiplex PCR; TCRdb keeps only in-frame clonotypes and omits some of them. V and J calls and clone size follow that table, whereas D and trimming were derived from the DNA. The sample yields fewer than 80,000 clones, about 92% seen once. The CDR3 extends over 15 amino acids. The V and J ends lost 1 base and 6 bases, in that order; junction bases with no gene match: 8. Germline V CDR1 and CDR2: SGHRS, YFSETQ.

This TCR came from a woman aged 80 or over with active or convalescent COVID-19. Sequenced input: peripheral blood. The rearrangement uses TRBV5-1 and TRBJ2-3; 7 nucleotides match TRBD2. The CDR3 loop is CASSLYLGAGDTQYF. CDR3 DNA sequence: TGCGCCAGCAGCTTGTATCTCGGAGCGGGGGATACGCAGTATTTT.